Described below is a single TCR beta chain sequence and its context. CDR3 length: 15 residues. V shed 6 bases, J shed 5 bases, and the junction held 8 bases outside the gene matches. Germline V CDR1 and CDR2: LNHDA, SQIVND (reference sequence). This entry is derived from a study of blood T cell repertoires in COVID-19. For the study at large: Donors in the United States, Italy and Spain gave samples during acute or convalescent COVID-19.

The protocol was immunoSEQ multiplex PCR, while the TCRdb copy is restricted to in-frame clones and leaves out a portion. The sample yields 75,000 to 85,000 clones, 88% seen once. The rearrangement links TRBV19 to TRBJ2-5; TRBD2 matches 11 bases. The receptor's source is a human donor in a cohort sampled during active COVID-19. Sequences were obtained from peripheral blood. The CDR3 sequence: CASSNLLAGVETQYF. CDR3 coding DNA: TGTGCCAGTAGCAACCTACTAGCGGGAGTTGAGACCCAGTACTTC.